Listed below are T cell receptor beta chains from one sample, sequenced in a study of blood T cells in healthy people across ages. TCRdb reanalysed the 5' RACE reads using MiXCR and keeps one entry per CDR3 protein. The table shows over 1,200,000 distinct CDR3 sequences, with approximately 59% occurring only once. Source material: blood. The origin of the receptors is a man between 18 and 29 years old in good health. The CDR3 runs from the conserved cysteine through the conserved F or W. Each record gives: V gene, D gene, clone size, J gene, CDR3 DNA, CDR3 protein. D genes are given only for firm matches. Not every row has a clone size; where given, it reads once, few, many or a size class.

>TRBV4-2|-|-|TRBJ2-7
TGTGCCAGCGGCCAAGTACTCGGCAGAACCTACGAGCAGTACTTC
CASGQVLGRTYEQYF
>TRBV3-1|-|few|TRBJ1-3
TGTGCCAGCAGCCAAGGTATCGGGGCAGCTGGAAACACCATATATTTT
CASSQGIGAAGNTIYF
>TRBV12-3/TRBV12-4|-|-|TRBJ2-7
TGTGCCAGCAGGGAATACAGGGACGAGCAGTACTTC
CASREYRDEQYF
>TRBV7-2|-|-|TRBJ2-1
TGTGCCAGCAGCTTAGTAGTGCGCCAGCGGAACAATGAGCAGTTCTTC
CASSLVVRQRNNEQFF
>TRBV7-2|-|-|TRBJ2-4
TGTGCCAGCAGCATTGGGGTGGACGGAAACATTCAGTACTTC
CASSIGVDGNIQYF
>TRBV4-1|-|-|TRBJ2-7
TGCGCCAGCAGCCAAGCCCTTGGCAGGCCCCCCTACGAGCAGTACTTC
CASSQALGRPPYEQYF
>TRBV29-1|TRBD1|few|TRBJ2-1
TGCAGCGTTGAAGAGACAGGGACGAAAAATGAGCAGTTCTTC
CSVEETGTKNEQFF
>TRBV10-3|TRBD2|-|TRBJ2-1
TGTGCCATCAGTGAGTCCCTAGCGGGGACCTACAATGAGCAGTTCTTC
CAISESLAGTYNEQFF
>TRBV20-1|-|-|TRBJ2-4
TGCAGTGCTAGAGATCCACCAAAACAGTACTTC
CSARDPPKQYF
>TRBV4-1|-|-|TRBJ2-7
TGCGCCAGCAGCCAAGGTGATCGGCAGGGCGAGCAGTACTTC
CASSQGDRQGEQYF
>TRBV5-1|-|-|TRBJ1-1
TGCGCCAGCAGCTTGGGCAGATCGTCGACTGAAGCTTTCTTT
CASSLGRSSTEAFF
>TRBV29-1|-|few|TRBJ2-1
TGCAGCGTTGCCCCTCCCCCTTCCAATGAGCAGTTCTTC
CSVAPPPSNEQFF
>TRBV12-3/TRBV12-4|TRBD1|-|TRBJ1-6
TGTGCCATCCGACAGGGGTTGGAGGGTTCACCCCTCCACTTT
CAIRQGLEGSPLHF
>TRBV20-1|-|-|TRBJ2-1
TGCAGTGCTAACCCGCCAACCTTGGACTACAATGAGCAGTTCTTC
CSANPPTLDYNEQFF
>TRBV10-1|-|-|TRBJ2-2
TGCGCCAGCAGTGAATTCCACACCGGGGAGCTGTTTTTT
CASSEFHTGELFF
>TRBV15|-|-|TRBJ2-1
TGTGCCACCGAGACAACGGCCTACAATGAGCAGTTCTTC
CATETTAYNEQFF
>TRBV25-1|-|-|TRBJ2-5
TGTGCCAGCAGTGAGTCCCTAAGTTGGGAGACCCAGTACTTC
CASSESLSWETQYF
>TRBV27|-|-|TRBJ2-6
TGTGCCAGCACGGACATCGGATACTCTGGGGCCAACGTCCTGACTTTC
CASTDIGYSGANVLTF
>TRBV7-6|TRBD1|-|TRBJ1-2
TGTGCCAGCAGTCCGGGACAGGGTTTGGACTATGGCTACACCTTC
CASSPGQGLDYGYTF
>TRBV10-3|TRBD2|-|TRBJ2-2
TGTGCCATCAGTGAGTCGACTAGCGGTAACACCGGGGAGCTGTTTTTT
CAISESTSGNTGELFF
>TRBV16|TRBD1|-|TRBJ1-2
TGTGCCAGCAGCCAATCCAGGGGGCACACCTTC
CASSQSRGHTF
>TRBV2|-|-|TRBJ1-1
TGTGCCAGCGGTCGACAACTTGAAGCTTTCTTT
CASGRQLEAFF
>TRBV18|TRBD2|-|TRBJ2-3
TGTGCCAGCTGGCGGGGGGCCGGAAGAGATACGCAGTATTTT
CASWRGAGRDTQYF
>TRBV29-1|-|few|TRBJ2-1
TGCAGCGTCGCAACACAGGGAAGGAATGAGCAGTTCTTC
CSVATQGRNEQFF
>TRBV6-6|-|few|TRBJ2-7
TGTGCCAGCAGTTACTCGGACTGGGGGTCCTACGAGCAGTACTTC
CASSYSDWGSYEQYF
>TRBV9|-|-|TRBJ2-7
TGTGCCAGCAGCGAACAGGCCTCCTACGAGCAGTACTTC
CASSEQASYEQYF
>TRBV5-5|-|-|TRBJ2-3
TGTGCCAGCAGCACTCGGCCGCTCGCAGATACGCAGTATTTT
CASSTRPLADTQYF
>TRBV20-1|-|few|TRBJ2-3
TGCAGTGCTAGAGGGAGGAGCGACACAGATACGCAGTATTTT
CSARGRSDTDTQYF
>TRBV7-9|-|-|TRBJ2-5
TGTGCCAGCAGCCCAGGACACGTCCGGACCCAGTACTTC
CASSPGHVRTQYF
>TRBV5-5|-|once|TRBJ2-7
TGTGCCAGCAGCTTGGGCAGGGTGAGATACGAGCAGTACTTC
CASSLGRVRYEQYF
>TRBV7-9|-|-|TRBJ2-7
TGTGCCGGCAGCTGGGTGACAGATGCCTACGAGCAGTACTTC
CAGSWVTDAYEQYF
>TRBV6-5|TRBD2|-|TRBJ2-5
TGTGCCAGCAGTTCGTACGGGACTAGCGAAACGTACCAAGAGACCCAGTACTTC
CASSSYGTSETYQETQYF
>TRBV11-2|TRBD2|-|TRBJ2-1
TGTGCCAGCAGCTTTAGCGGGAGTGGCGATGAGCAGTTCTTC
CASSFSGSGDEQFF
>TRBV27|TRBD2|-|TRBJ2-7
TGTGCCAGCAGTTTATGGACTAGCGGGAGGTCCGAGCAGTACTTC
CASSLWTSGRSEQYF
>TRBV10-3|-|-|TRBJ2-5
TGTGCCTCCCACGAGGGGTCCTACAATGAGCAGTACTTC
CASHEGSYNEQYF
>TRBV5-1|-|-|TRBJ2-5
TGCGCCAGCAGCTTGGCGAAAGGGGGGGCCAGTGAGACCCAGTACTTC
CASSLAKGGASETQYF
>TRBV20-1|-|few|TRBJ2-1
TGCAGTGCTAGGGGGTCTGGTGAGCAGTTCTTC
CSARGSGEQFF
>TRBV6-5|-|-|TRBJ2-5
TGTGCCAGCAGTTACGGGGCGGGCGGTGAAGAGACCCAGTACTTC
CASSYGAGGEETQYF
>TRBV11-2|-|-|TRBJ2-1
TGTGCCAGCAGCCCCCTCGGATCTTTTATCTACAATGAGCAGTTCTTC
CASSPLGSFIYNEQFF
>TRBV4-1|-|few|TRBJ2-7
TGCGCCAGCAGCCAAGGACGGTACTACGAGCAGTACTTC
CASSQGRYYEQYF
>TRBV7-8|-|-|TRBJ1-1
TGTGCCAGCAGCTCGACAGGACAGAGCACTGAAGCTTTCTTT
CASSSTGQSTEAFF
>TRBV29-1|-|few|TRBJ2-5
TGCAGCGTTGAAGGAATTGGGGCAGAGACCCAGTACTTC
CSVEGIGAETQYF
>TRBV19|-|-|TRBJ1-2
TGTGCCAGTAGCACCGTCGGCTACTATGGCTACACCTTC
CASSTVGYYGYTF
>TRBV12-3/TRBV12-4|-|-|TRBJ1-4
TGTGCCAGCAGATCGGAGGGGCAACATAAACTGTTTTTT
CASRSEGQHKLFF
>TRBV12-3/TRBV12-4|TRBD2|-|TRBJ2-7
TGTGCCAGCAGTACCGGGACTAGCGTATACTACGAGCAGTACTTC
CASSTGTSVYYEQYF
>TRBV29-1|-|-|TRBJ2-7
TGCAGCGTAAAACAGGGAGCGGGCTACGAGCAGTACTTC
CSVKQGAGYEQYF
>TRBV4-3|-|few|TRBJ2-3
TGCGCCAGCAGCCAAATGTTGACAGATACGCAGTATTTT
CASSQMLTDTQYF
>TRBV20-1|-|few|TRBJ1-2
TGCAGTGCTAAACAGAACTATGGCTACACCTTC
CSAKQNYGYTF
>TRBV19|TRBD1|-|TRBJ2-1
TGTGCCAGTAGTCCTGGACAGGGCACCAATGAGCAGTTCTTC
CASSPGQGTNEQFF
>TRBV7-2|-|-|TRBJ1-1
TGTGCCAGCCTGGGAGGGTTTGGGGTTGAAGCTTTCTTT
CASLGGFGVEAFF
>TRBV29-1|-|few|TRBJ2-3
TGCAGCGTTGAAGACAGGGCTAGCACAGATACGCAGTATTTT
CSVEDRASTDTQYF
>TRBV7-2|-|few|TRBJ1-2
TGTGCCAGCAGCTTAACCGGGGAGACGTATGGCTACACCTTC
CASSLTGETYGYTF
>TRBV4-2|TRBD2|-|TRBJ2-1
TGTGCCAGCAGCCATAAGCGGGAGCCCTACAATGAGCAGTTCTTC
CASSHKREPYNEQFF
>TRBV7-9|TRBD2|-|TRBJ2-1
TGTGCCAGCAGCTTATTGATAGCGGGGCGAAAAGGGAGCTCCTACAATGAGCAGTTCTTC
CASSLLIAGRKGSSYNEQFF
>TRBV7-6|TRBD2|-|TRBJ2-7
TGTGCCAGCAGCGCACCGGGACTAGCGGGACCCTACGAGCAGTACTTC
CASSAPGLAGPYEQYF
>TRBV7-8|-|-|TRBJ2-1
TGTGCCAGCAGCCCGGAGACCCCTTCCTACAATGAGCAGTTCTTC
CASSPETPSYNEQFF
>TRBV7-9|-|-|TRBJ1-2
TGTGCCAGCAGCTTGCCAGGGACTCTCTATGGCTACACCTTC
CASSLPGTLYGYTF
>TRBV6-5|TRBD2|-|TRBJ2-7
TGTGCCAGCAGTTACTCGACTAGCGGGGTGGAGTACGAGCAGTACTTC
CASSYSTSGVEYEQYF
>TRBV7-2|TRBD1|-|TRBJ1-2
TGTGCCAGCAGCCCATCGGGACAGCGCTATGGCTACACCTTC
CASSPSGQRYGYTF